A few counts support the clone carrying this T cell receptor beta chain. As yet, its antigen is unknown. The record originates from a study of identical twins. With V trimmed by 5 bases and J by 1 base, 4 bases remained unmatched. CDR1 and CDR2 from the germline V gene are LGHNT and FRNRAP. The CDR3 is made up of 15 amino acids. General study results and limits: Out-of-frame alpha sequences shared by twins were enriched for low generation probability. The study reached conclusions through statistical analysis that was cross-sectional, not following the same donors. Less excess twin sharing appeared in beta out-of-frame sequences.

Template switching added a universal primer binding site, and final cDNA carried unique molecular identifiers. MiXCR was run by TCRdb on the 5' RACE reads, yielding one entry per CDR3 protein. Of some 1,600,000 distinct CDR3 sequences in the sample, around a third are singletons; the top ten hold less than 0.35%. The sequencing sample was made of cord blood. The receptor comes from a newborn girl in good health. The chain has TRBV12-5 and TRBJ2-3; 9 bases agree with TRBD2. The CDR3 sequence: CASGPRTSGTDTQYF. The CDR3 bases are TGTGCTAGTGGTCCCCGGACTAGCGGCACAGATACGCAGTATTTT.